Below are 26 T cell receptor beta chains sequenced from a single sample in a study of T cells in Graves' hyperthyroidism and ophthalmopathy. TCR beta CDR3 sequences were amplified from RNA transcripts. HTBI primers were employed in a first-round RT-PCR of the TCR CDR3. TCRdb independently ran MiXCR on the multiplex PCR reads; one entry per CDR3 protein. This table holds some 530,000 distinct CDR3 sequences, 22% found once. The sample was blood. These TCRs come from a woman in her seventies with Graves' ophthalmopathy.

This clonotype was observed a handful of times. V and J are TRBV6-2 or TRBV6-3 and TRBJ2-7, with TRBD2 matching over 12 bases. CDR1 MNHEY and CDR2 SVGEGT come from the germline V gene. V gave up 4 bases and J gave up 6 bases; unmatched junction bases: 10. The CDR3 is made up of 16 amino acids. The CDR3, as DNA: TGTGCCAGCAGTTCCATCCCTAGCGGGAGGGCCTTCGAGCAGTACTTC. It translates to CASSSIPSGRAFEQYF.

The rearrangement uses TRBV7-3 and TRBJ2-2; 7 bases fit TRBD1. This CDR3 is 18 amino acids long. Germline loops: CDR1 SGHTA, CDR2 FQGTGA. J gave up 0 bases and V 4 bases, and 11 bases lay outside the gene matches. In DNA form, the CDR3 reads TGTGCCAGCAGCTCTATCCCGACAGGGACCGCGAACACCGGGGAGCTGTTTTTT. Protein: CASSSIPTGTANTGELFF.

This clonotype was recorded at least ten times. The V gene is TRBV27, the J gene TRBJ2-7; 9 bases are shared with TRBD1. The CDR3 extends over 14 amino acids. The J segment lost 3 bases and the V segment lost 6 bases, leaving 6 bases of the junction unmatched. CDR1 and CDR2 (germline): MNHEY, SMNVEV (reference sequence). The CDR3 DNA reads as TGTGCCAGCAGCTGGACAGGGGCAAACTACGAGCAGTACTTC. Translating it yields CASSWTGANYEQYF.

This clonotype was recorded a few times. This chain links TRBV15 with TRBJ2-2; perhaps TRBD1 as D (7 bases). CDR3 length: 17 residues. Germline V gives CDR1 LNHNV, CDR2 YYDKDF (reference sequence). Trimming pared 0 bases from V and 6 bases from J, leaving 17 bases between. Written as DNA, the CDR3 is TGTGCCACCAGCAGAGATCGGGCTGGCAGGGGGGCCGGGGAGCTGTTTTTT. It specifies CATSRDRAGRGAGELFF.

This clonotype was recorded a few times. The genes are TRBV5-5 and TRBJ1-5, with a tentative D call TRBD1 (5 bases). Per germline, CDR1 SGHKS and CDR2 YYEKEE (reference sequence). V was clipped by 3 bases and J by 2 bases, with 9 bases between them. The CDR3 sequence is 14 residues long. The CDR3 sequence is CASSSGRGNQPQHF. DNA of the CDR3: TGTGCCAGCAGCTCTGGCAGGGGCAATCAGCCCCAGCATTTT.

In DNA form, the CDR3 reads TGTGCCAGCAGCCAAGTTCACGGGGACGAGCAGTACTTC. Translation: CASSQVHGDEQYF. The V gene is TRBV14, the J gene TRBJ2-7; perhaps TRBD2 as D (5 bases). V lost 1 base, J lost 5 bases, and 9 bases lay in between. The CDR3 extends over 13 amino acids. Per the germline V gene, CDR1 is SGHDN and CDR2 is FVKESK.

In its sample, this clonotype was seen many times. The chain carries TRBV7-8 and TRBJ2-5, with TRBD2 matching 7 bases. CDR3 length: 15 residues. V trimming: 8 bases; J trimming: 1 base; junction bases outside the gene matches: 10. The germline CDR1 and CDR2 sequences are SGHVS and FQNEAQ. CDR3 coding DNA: TGTGCCAGCGCCCTCCGGGAGGTGTTCCAAGAGACCCAGTACTTC. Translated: CASALREVFQETQYF.

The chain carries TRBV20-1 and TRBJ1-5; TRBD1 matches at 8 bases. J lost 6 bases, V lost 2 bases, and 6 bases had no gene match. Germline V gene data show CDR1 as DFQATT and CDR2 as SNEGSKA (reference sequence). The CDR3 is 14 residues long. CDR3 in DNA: TGCAGTGCTAGAAGGACAGGGTGGGGTCAGCCCCAGCATTTT. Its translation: CSARRTGWGQPQHF.

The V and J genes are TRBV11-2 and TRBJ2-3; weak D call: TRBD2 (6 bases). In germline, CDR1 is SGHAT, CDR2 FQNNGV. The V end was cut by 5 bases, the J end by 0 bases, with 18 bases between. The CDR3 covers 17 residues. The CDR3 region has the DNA TGTGCCAGCAGCCCCAGCGGGTGGTCATCTAGCACAGATACGCAGTATTTT. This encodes CASSPSGWSSSTDTQYF. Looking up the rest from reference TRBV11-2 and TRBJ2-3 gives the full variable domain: EAGVAQSPRYKIIEKRQSVAFWCNPISGHATLYWYQQILGQGPKLLIQFQNNGVVDDSQLPKDRFSAERLKGVDSTLKIQPAKLEDSAVYLCASSPSGWSSSTDTQYFGPGTRLTVL.

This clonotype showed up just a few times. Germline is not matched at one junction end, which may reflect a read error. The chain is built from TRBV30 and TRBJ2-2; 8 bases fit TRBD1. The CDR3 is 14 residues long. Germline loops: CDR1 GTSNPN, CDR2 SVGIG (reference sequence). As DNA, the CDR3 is TGTGCCGGGAGGAGACAGGGGTCCCCCGGGGAGCTGTTTTTT. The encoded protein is CAGRRQGSPGELFF.

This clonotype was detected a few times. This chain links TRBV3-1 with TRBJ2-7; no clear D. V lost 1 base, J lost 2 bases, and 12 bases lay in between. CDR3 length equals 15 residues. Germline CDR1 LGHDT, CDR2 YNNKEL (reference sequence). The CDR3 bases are TGTGCCAGCAGCCAAGGACCCATCGGTGCCTACGAGCAGTACTTC. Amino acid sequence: CASSQGPIGAYEQYF.

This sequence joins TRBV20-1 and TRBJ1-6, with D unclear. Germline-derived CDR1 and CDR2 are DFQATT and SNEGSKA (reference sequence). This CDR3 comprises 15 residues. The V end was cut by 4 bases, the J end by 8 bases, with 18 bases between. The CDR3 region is CSANDKRTADSPLHF. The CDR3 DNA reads TGCAGTGCTAATGATAAACGGACGGCAGATTCACCCCTCCACTTT.

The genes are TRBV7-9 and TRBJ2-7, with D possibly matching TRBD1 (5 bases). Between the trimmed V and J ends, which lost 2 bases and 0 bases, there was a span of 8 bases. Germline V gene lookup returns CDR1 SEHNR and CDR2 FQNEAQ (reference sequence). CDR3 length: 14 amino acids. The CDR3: CASSLLGDSYEQYF. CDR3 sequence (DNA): TGTGCCAGCAGCTTATTAGGGGACTCCTACGAGCAGTACTTC.

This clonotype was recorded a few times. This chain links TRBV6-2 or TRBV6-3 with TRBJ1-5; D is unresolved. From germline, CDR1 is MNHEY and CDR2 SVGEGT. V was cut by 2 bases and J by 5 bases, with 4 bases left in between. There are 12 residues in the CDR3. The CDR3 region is CASSYPYQPQHF. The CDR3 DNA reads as TGTGCCAGCAGTTACCCCTATCAGCCCCAGCATTTT.

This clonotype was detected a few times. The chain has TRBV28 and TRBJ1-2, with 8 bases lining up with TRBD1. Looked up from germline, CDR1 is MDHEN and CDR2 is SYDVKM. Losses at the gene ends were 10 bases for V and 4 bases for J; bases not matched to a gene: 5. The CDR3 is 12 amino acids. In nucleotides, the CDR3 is TGTGCCAACCGGGACAGGACCTATGGCTACACCTTC. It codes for CANRDRTYGYTF.

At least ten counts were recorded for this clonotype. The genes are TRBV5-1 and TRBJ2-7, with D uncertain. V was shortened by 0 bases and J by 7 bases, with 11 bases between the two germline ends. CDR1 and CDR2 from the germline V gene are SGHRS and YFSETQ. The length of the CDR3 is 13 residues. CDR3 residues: CASSLGSFLEQYF. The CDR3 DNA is TGCGCCAGCAGCTTGGGGAGCTTTTTGGAGCAGTACTTC.

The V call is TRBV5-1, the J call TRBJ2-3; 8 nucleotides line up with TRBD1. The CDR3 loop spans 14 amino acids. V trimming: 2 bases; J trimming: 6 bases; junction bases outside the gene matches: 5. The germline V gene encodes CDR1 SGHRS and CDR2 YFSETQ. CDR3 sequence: CASSFGQGADTQYF. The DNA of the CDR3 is TGCGCCAGCAGCTTTGGACAGGGAGCGGATACGCAGTATTTT. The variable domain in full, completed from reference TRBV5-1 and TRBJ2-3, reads KAGVTQTPRYLIKTRGQQVTLSCSPISGHRSVSWYQQTPGQGLQFLFEYFSETQRNKGNFPGRFSGRQFSNSRSEMNVSTLELGDSALYLCASSFGQGADTQYFGPGTRLTVL.

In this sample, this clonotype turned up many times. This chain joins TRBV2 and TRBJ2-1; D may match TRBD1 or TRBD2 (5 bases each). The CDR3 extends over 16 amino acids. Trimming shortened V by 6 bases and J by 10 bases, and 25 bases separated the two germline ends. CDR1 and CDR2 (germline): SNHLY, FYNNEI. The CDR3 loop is CASRSKSGTNVREQFF. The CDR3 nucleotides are TGTGCCAGCAGATCGAAGTCCGGGACGAACGTAAGGGAGCAGTTCTTC.

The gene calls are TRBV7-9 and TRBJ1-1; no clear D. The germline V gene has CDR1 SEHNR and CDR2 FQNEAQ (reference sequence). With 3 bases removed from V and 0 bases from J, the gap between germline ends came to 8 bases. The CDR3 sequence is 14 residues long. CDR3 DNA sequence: TGTGCCAGCAGCTTGTACGGTATGAACACTGAAGCTTTCTTT. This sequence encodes CASSLYGMNTEAFF.

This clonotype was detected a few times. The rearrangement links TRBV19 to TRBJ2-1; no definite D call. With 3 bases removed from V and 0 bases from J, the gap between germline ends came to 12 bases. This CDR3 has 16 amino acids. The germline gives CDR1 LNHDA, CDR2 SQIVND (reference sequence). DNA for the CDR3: TGTGCCAGTAGTATCCGCCCGGGTAACTCCTACAATGAGCAGTTCTTC. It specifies CASSIRPGNSYNEQFF.

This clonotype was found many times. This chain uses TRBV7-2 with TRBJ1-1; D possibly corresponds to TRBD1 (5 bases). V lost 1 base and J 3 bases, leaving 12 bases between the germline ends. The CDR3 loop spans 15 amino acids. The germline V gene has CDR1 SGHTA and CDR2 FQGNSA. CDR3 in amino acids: CASSLEDTPYTEAFF. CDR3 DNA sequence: TGTGCCAGCAGCTTAGAGGACACGCCATACACTGAAGCTTTCTTT.

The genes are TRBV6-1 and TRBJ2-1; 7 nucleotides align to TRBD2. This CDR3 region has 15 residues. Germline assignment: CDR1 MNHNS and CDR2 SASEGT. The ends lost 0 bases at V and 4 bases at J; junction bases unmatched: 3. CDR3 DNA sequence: TGTGCCAGCAGTGAAGCCGGGACTACTTACAATGAGCAGTTCTTC. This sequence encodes CASSEAGTTYNEQFF.

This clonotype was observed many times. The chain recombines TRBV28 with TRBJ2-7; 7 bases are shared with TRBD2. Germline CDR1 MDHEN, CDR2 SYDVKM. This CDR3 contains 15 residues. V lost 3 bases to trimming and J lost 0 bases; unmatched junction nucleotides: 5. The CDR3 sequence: CASSLGGSPSYEQYF. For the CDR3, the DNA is TGTGCCAGCAGTTTGGGCGGGAGTCCCTCCTACGAGCAGTACTTC.

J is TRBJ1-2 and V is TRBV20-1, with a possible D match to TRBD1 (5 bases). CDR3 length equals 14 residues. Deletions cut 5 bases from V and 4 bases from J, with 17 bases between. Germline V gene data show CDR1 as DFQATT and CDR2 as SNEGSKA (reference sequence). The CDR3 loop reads CSAQTRGWGYGYTF. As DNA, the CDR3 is TGCAGTGCTCAGACCCGGGGCTGGGGCTATGGCTACACCTTC.

Here the CDR3 reads CASSWRGTGRTGELFF. As DNA, the CDR3 is TGTGCCAGCAGTTGGAGGGGGACAGGGCGGACCGGGGAGCTGTTTTTT. This chain joins TRBV6-2 or TRBV6-3 and TRBJ2-2; 9 bases map to TRBD1. Germline assignment: CDR1 MNHEY and CDR2 SVGEGT. Trimming cost V 4 bases and J 5 bases; bases outside gene matches: 8. This CDR3 has 16 residues.

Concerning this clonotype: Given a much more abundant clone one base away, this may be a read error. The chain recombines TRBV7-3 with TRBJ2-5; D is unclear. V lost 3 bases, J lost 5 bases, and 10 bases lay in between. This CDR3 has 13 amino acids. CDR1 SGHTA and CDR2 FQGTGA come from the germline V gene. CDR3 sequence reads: CASSFQGWETQYF. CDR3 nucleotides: TGTGCCAGCAGCTTCCAAGGGTGGGAGACCCAGTACTTC. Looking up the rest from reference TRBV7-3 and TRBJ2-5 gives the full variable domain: GAGVSQTPSNKVTEKGKYVELRCDPISGHTALYWYRQSLGQGPEFLIYFQGTGAADDSGLPNDRFFAVRPEGSVSTLKIQRTERGDSAVYLCASSFQGWETQYFGPGTRLLVL.